These 13 T cell receptor beta chains originate from one sample sequenced in a study of CD8+CD57+ T cells in acquired aplastic anemia. The study profiled TCR beta VDJ and CDR3 using genomic DNA as template. TCRdb ran MiXCR on the reads and lists one entry per CDR3 protein. This table has 150,000 to 170,000 distinct CDR3 sequences, about 48% appearing once. In patients chosen for sequencing, flow cytometry had shown CD8+CD57+ cell expansion. The sequencing sample was made of sorted CD4+, CD8+, or CD8+CD57+ T cells (not recorded which) from PBMCs. The receptors stem from a human donor with aplastic anemia.

This clonotype was detected many times. The gene calls are TRBV27 and TRBJ2-2; D remains ambiguous. V was clipped by 8 bases and J by 5 bases, with 9 bases between them. In germline, CDR1 is MNHEY, CDR2 SMNVEV (reference sequence). CDR3 length: 12 amino acids. The CDR3 coding sequence is TGTGCCAGCTGGAAAGGGACCGGGGAGCTGTTTTTT. Residues: CASWKGTGELFF.

The V call is TRBV11-1, the J call TRBJ1-1; D is ambiguous. Germline V gene data show CDR1 as SGHAT and CDR2 as FQDESV (reference sequence). Trimming cost V 4 bases and J 4 bases, with 19 bases left between them. CDR3 length: 16 residues. CDR3: CASSWALSVVGTEAFF. The CDR3 coding sequence is TGTGCCAGCAGCTGGGCGCTATCTGTGGTTGGCACTGAAGCTTTCTTT.

Notes on this clonotype: An end of the junction differs from the germline gene, which may be a read error. V gene TRBV7-9 combines with J gene TRBJ2-1; D is ambiguous. Looked up from germline, CDR1 is SEHNR and CDR2 is FQNEAQ (reference sequence). The CDR3 has 10 residues. The CDR3 spells CASSVREQFF. CDR3 DNA: TGCGCCAGCAGCGTCCGGGAGCAGTTCTTC.

This clonotype appeared once. The chain uses TRBV10-3 and TRBJ1-1, with D possibly TRBD1 on 5 matching bases. CDR1 and CDR2 from the germline V gene are ENHRY and SYGVKD. The CDR3 is 12 amino acids. V was cut by 6 bases and J by 1 base, with 6 bases left in between. CDR3 region: CAIRGANTEAFF. For the CDR3, the DNA is TGTGCCATCAGAGGGGCGAACACTGAAGCTTTCTTT.

The sample holds many counts of this clonotype. V gene TRBV6-5 combines with J gene TRBJ1-2, with TRBD1 matching 7 bases. The junction had 6 bases not matched to a gene; V was cut back by 2 bases and J by 6 bases. Per germline, CDR1 MNHEY and CDR2 SVGAGI. This CDR3 region has 14 residues. For the CDR3, the DNA is TGTGCCAGCAGTTACGGCGGACAGGCTAATGGCTACACCTTC. It codes for CASSYGGQANGYTF.

The V call is TRBV6-1, the J call TRBJ1-2, with D possibly matching TRBD1 (5 bases). V was trimmed by 6 bases and J by 4 bases, leaving 9 bases between them. The CDR3 is made up of 12 amino acids. From germline, CDR1 is MNHNS and CDR2 SASEGT. The CDR3: CASRRDGYGYTF. CDR3 coding DNA: TGTGCCAGCAGGCGGGACGGCTATGGCTACACCTTC.

To note about this clonotype: This may be a read error: a much more frequent sequence differs by one nucleotide. The chain carries TRBV11-1 and TRBJ2-7, with 9 bases that match TRBD1. Trimming at V came to 0 bases and at J to 5 bases, leaving 5 bases not matched to a gene. This CDR3 region has 15 residues. From germline, CDR1 is SGHAT and CDR2 FQDESV (reference sequence). Written as DNA, the CDR3 is TGTGCCAGCAGCTTAGCTGGGGACAGGGATAACGAGCAGTACTTC. This gives the protein CASSLAGDRDNEQYF.

The genes are TRBV19 and TRBJ2-1, with 7 bases aligning to TRBD2. The CDR3 sequence is 13 residues long. The germline V gene encodes CDR1 LNHDA and CDR2 SQIVND (reference sequence). V shed 5 bases and J 7 bases; nucleotides not matched to a gene: 5. The CDR3 sequence is CASSLLAQNEQFF. The CDR3 DNA is TGTGCCAGTAGTCTACTAGCGCAGAATGAGCAGTTCTTC.

The chain recombines TRBV5-1 with TRBJ1-4, with a weak D call TRBD1 (5 bases). The V and J ends lost 0 bases and 7 bases respectively, with 10 bases between them. CDR1 SGHRS and CDR2 YFSETQ come from the germline V gene. The CDR3 extends over 14 amino acids. The CDR3 DNA follows: TGCGCCAGCAGCTTGGTGAGGGGTAGTGAAAAACTGTTTTTT. This codes for CASSLVRGSEKLFF.

The chain combines TRBV20-1 with TRBJ2-1; D might be TRBD1 (7 bases). V was shortened by 0 bases and J by 0 bases, with 15 bases between the two germline ends. Germline lookup yields CDR1 DFQATT and CDR2 SNEGSKA (reference sequence). The CDR3 is 17 amino acids. CDR3 DNA: TGCAGTGCTAGAGATGAGGGGGCCGGGAGCTCCTACAATGAGCAGTTCTTC. This translates into CSARDEGAGSSYNEQFF.

At least ten counts were recorded for this clonotype. The CDR3 nucleotides read TGTGCCAGCAGCTTAGCGCGGCTCGGTAGCAATCAGCCCCAGCATTTT. Protein: CASSLARLGSNQPQHF. The chain combines TRBV7-8 with TRBJ1-5; D unclear. CDR1 is SGHVS and CDR2 is FQNEAQ in the germline V gene. The V and J ends lost 0 bases and 0 bases respectively, with 9 bases between them. This CDR3 is built from 16 residues. Looking up the rest from reference TRBV7-8 and TRBJ1-5 gives the full variable domain: GAGVSQSPRYKVAKRGQDVALRCDPISGHVSLFWYQQALGQGPEFLTYFQNEAQLDKSGLPSDRFFAERPEGSVSTLKIQRTQQEDSAVYLCASSLARLGSNQPQHFGDGTRLSIL.

In this sample, this clonotype turned up many times. The chain couples TRBV7-9 to TRBJ1-2, with D maybe TRBD1 (6 bases). The CDR3 has 15 residues. Per the germline V gene, CDR1 is SEHNR and CDR2 is FQNEAQ (reference sequence). V was clipped by 10 bases and J by 4 bases, with 22 bases between them. CDR3 sequence: CATSELGGIFYGYTF. Written as DNA, the CDR3 is TGTGCCACCTCTGAATTAGGGGGGATCTTCTATGGCTACACCTTC.

Concerning this clonotype: One base away lies a much larger clone, so this may be a sequencing read error. The CDR3 end shows no conserved phenylalanine or tryptophan, and so a read error is likely. This chain links TRBV27 with TRBJ2-7; D is unclear. V dropped 7 bases and J dropped 6 bases, with 4 bases sitting between them. Per the germline V gene, CDR1 is MNHEY and CDR2 is SMNVEV (reference sequence). The CDR3 totals 9 residues. CDR3 region: CASIIEQYS. Written as DNA, the CDR3 is TGTGCCAGCATTATCGAGCAGTACTCC.